These T cell receptor beta chains were read from a single sample in a study of T cell responses to AZD1222 COVID-19 vaccine. The data were produced by immunoSEQ multiplex PCR, yet TCRdb's version contains in-frame clones alone and is incomplete. The sample holds 120,000 or so clones, more than 85% seen once. Sequencing used peripheral blood, obtained on day 0 of AZD1222 vaccination. Receptors were obtained from an adult in good health. The CDR3 runs from the conserved cysteine through the conserved F or W. D genes are given only for firm matches. Clone size appears in some rows only: once, few, many, or a class for an expanded clone.

J | size | D | V | DNA | CDR3
TRBJ2-5 | - | TRBD2 | TRBV24-1 | TGTGCCACCAGTGATCCTTTAGCGGGTGGAGAGACCCAGTACTTC | CATSDPLAGGETQYF
TRBJ2-7 | - | TRBD1 | TRBV25-1 | TGTGCCAGCAGGGGACAGATCGAGCAGTACTTC | CASRGQIEQYF
TRBJ1-4 | - | - | TRBV6-1 | TGTGCCAGCAGTGAAGGGGGGGCAGGCGAAAAACTGTTTTTT | CASSEGGAGEKLFF
TRBJ2-7 | - | TRBD1 | TRBV5-8 | TGTGCCAGCAGCAGGGGACAGTCAAAGAGAACCACTTTC | CASSRGQSKRTTF
TRBJ1-2 | - | - | TRBV5-6 | TGTGCCAGCAGCCGAACAGGGCTCCATGGCTACACCTTC | CASSRTGLHGYTF
TRBJ2-7 | - | TRBD2 | TRBV5-1 | TGCGCCAGCAGCGTGACTAGCGGACCCAGCTCCTACGAGCAGTACTTC | CASSVTSGPSSYEQYF
TRBJ1-2 | - | - | TRBV30 | TGTGCCTGGAGTAAGATGGACGGCTATGGCTACACCTTC | CAWSKMDGYGYTF
TRBJ2-5 | - | TRBD2 | TRBV27 | TGTGCCAGCAGGCTGACTAGCGTAGGGACCCAGTACTTC | CASRLTSVGTQYF
TRBJ1-2 | - | - | TRBV29-1 | TGCAGCGGCCTCCGGGGATCCTATGGCTACACCTTC | CSGLRGSYGYTF
TRBJ1-5 | - | - | TRBV12-3/TRBV12-4 | TGTGCCAGCAGCCAAAGCTGGAATCAGCCCCAGCATTTT | CASSQSWNQPQHF
TRBJ2-7 | - | TRBD1 | TRBV2 | TGTGCCAGCAGTGGGTCAAGGACAGGGAAGGTAGAGCAGTACTTC | CASSGSRTGKVEQYF
TRBJ2-1 | - | - | TRBV20-1 | TGCAGTGCTCGGGACTTTGCTGAGCAGTTCTTC | CSARDFAEQFF
TRBJ1-2 | - | TRBD1 | TRBV6-5 | TGTGCCAGCAGTTACTCACAGGGGAACTATGGCTACACCTTC | CASSYSQGNYGYTF
TRBJ2-1 | - | - | TRBV9 | TGTGCCAGCAGCGTACGTGCGGGGATCTCCTACAATGAGCAGTTCTTC | CASSVRAGISYNEQFF
TRBJ2-7 | - | - | TRBV13 | TGTGCCAGCAGCGGCCAGACTAGTTACGAGCAGTACTTC | CASSGQTSYEQYF
TRBJ1-5 | - | - | TRBV6-1 | TGTGCCAGCAGTGAGGGACTCGGCAATCAGCCCCAGCATTTT | CASSEGLGNQPQHF
TRBJ2-1 | - | - | TRBV6-4 | TGTGCCAGCAGTGCCACAGGGATGGATGAGCAGTTCTTC | CASSATGMDEQFF
TRBJ2-7 | - | - | TRBV7-3 | TGTGCCAGCAGCTCTCAAAGCGGAGTCGAGCAGTACTTC | CASSSQSGVEQYF
TRBJ2-2 | - | - | TRBV4-3 | TGCGCCAGCAGCCAAGATCTGGGGTCCGGGGAGCTGTTTTTT | CASSQDLGSGELFF
TRBJ2-4 | - | - | TRBV6-4 | TGTGCCAGCAGTGTGGCCTTAGGGGACATTCAGTACTTC | CASSVALGDIQYF
TRBJ2-5 | - | - | TRBV6-6 | TGTGCCAGCAGAACAGGGATCCAAGAGACCCAGTACTTC | CASRTGIQETQYF
TRBJ1-4 | - | TRBD1 | TRBV5-6 | TGTGCCAGCAGCGTGACAGGGAGGGGCACTAATGAAAAACTGTTTTTT | CASSVTGRGTNEKLFF
TRBJ2-7 | - | - | TRBV7-9 | TGTGCCAGCAGCCAGATGGGCTACGAGCAGTACTTC | CASSQMGYEQYF
TRBJ2-7 | - | TRBD1 | TRBV7-8 | TGTGCCAGCAGCCTAAGGACAGGGGTGGCCTACGAGCAGTACTTC | CASSLRTGVAYEQYF
TRBJ1-5 | - | TRBD1 | TRBV28 | TGTGCCAGCAGTTTGGGACAGGGCAGTAATCAGCCCCAGCATTTT | CASSLGQGSNQPQHF
TRBJ2-5 | - | TRBD2 | TRBV19 | TGTGCCAGTAGTATAGCCCCCAGCGGGACTCTGAAGACCCAGTACTTC | CASSIAPSGTLKTQYF
TRBJ2-5 | once | - | TRBV5-1 | TGCGCCAGCAGGACCCAACAAGAGACCCAGTACTTC | CASRTQQETQYF
TRBJ1-1 | - | - | TRBV5-1 | TGCGCCAGCAGCCCTATTGGGGTAGCTGAAGCTTTCTTT | CASSPIGVAEAFF
TRBJ2-1 | - | TRBD2 | TRBV24-1 | TGTGCCACCAGTGAGGTGGGGGGGGTATACAATGAGCAGTTCTTC | CATSEVGGVYNEQFF
TRBJ1-3 | - | - | TRBV6-5 | TGTGCCAGCCTTAACTCTGGAAACACCATATATTTT | CASLNSGNTIYF
TRBJ2-2 | - | - | TRBV7-2 | TGTGCCAGCAGCTTGTACGCGCGGAACACCGGGGAGCTGTTTTTT | CASSLYARNTGELFF
TRBJ2-7 | - | - | TRBV27 | TGTGCCAGCAGTTTATCTTTGGGTTACGAGCAGTACTTC | CASSLSLGYEQYF
TRBJ1-4 | few | TRBD1 | TRBV27 | TGTGCCAGCAACTTCGTCATGCTCGGGACAGCTAATGAAAAACTGTTTTTT | CASNFVMLGTANEKLFF
TRBJ1-2 | few | - | TRBV2 | TGTGCCAGCAGTGGGCAGGGAGCTAACTATGGCTACACCTTC | CASSGQGANYGYTF
TRBJ2-1 | - | TRBD2 | TRBV7-3 | TGTGCCAGCAGCCCTGGACTAGCGGGAGGTGAGCAGTTCTTC | CASSPGLAGGEQFF
TRBJ1-3 | - | - | TRBV2 | TGTGCCAGCAGCGCCCCAACTTGGGACACCATATATTTT | CASSAPTWDTIYF
TRBJ2-3 | - | TRBD1 | TRBV9 | TGTGCCAGCAGCTCTCGACAGGGGCCCACAGATACGCAGTATTTT | CASSSRQGPTDTQYF
TRBJ1-2 | - | - | TRBV7-2 | TGTGCCAGCAGCTTAGCGGGTGGCGGCGGGAACTATGGCTACACCTTC | CASSLAGGGGNYGYTF
TRBJ2-7 | - | - | TRBV11-2 | TGTGCCAGCAGCTTCAACTTTTACGAGCAGTACTTC | CASSFNFYEQYF
TRBJ2-7 | - | - | TRBV28 | TGTGCCAGCAGCTCGGGCGAGCAGTACTTC | CASSSGEQYF
TRBJ2-7 | once | TRBD2 | TRBV7-2 | TGTGCCAGCAGTCTCGGGGGGGGCAGCTACGAGCAGTACTTC | CASSLGGGSYEQYF
TRBJ2-7 | - | - | TRBV6-6 | TGTGCCAGCAGTACAACTGGGGGGCGCCACGAGCAGTACTTC | CASSTTGGRHEQYF
TRBJ2-2 | - | TRBD1 | TRBV11-3 | TGTGCCAGCAGCTCGGGACAGGGTCTTAACACCGGGGAGCTGTTTTTT | CASSSGQGLNTGELFF
TRBJ2-7 | - | - | TRBV5-4 | TGTGCCAGCAGCTTGGGTGGCGACAGATACGAGCAGTACTTC | CASSLGGDRYEQYF
TRBJ2-7 | - | TRBD2 | TRBV14 | TGTGCCAGCAGCACCCCGGGACTAGCACGCTACGAGCAGTACTTC | CASSTPGLARYEQYF
TRBJ2-1 | - | - | TRBV6-1 | TGTGCCAGCAGTGAAGCGAGTTCCTACAATGAGCAGTTCTTC | CASSEASSYNEQFF
TRBJ2-7 | few | - | TRBV11-2 | TGTGCCAGCAGCTTAGAGTTTTTGGACGTGGGGCAGTACTTC | CASSLEFLDVGQYF
TRBJ1-6 | few | - | TRBV20-1 | TGCAGTGCTAGTCGGGGAAGTAATTCACCCCTCCACTTT | CSASRGSNSPLHF
TRBJ2-2 | once | - | TRBV30 | TGTGCCGGGGATGCGATCGGGGAGCTGTTTTTT | CAGDAIGELFF
TRBJ2-4 | - | - | TRBV18 | TGTGCCAGCTCACCACGGGACGGTTTATTAGCCAAAAACATTCAGTACTTC | CASSPRDGLLAKNIQYF
TRBJ2-7 | - | - | TRBV5-1 | TGCGCCAGCAGCCAAAGGGGTTCCTACGAGCAGTACTTC | CASSQRGSYEQYF
TRBJ2-2 | - | TRBD2 | TRBV2 | TGTGCCAGCAGTGGGTCCGGAGCGGGGGGCCTCAACACCGGGGAGCTGTTTTTT | CASSGSGAGGLNTGELFF
TRBJ1-1 | - | - | TRBV13 | TGTGCCAGCAGCTCAACGTACACTGAAGCTTTCTTT | CASSSTYTEAFF
TRBJ2-1 | - | - | TRBV10-1 | TGCGCCAGCAGTGGGGGACGGGAACCTTACAATGAGCAGTTCTTC | CASSGGREPYNEQFF
TRBJ1-2 | - | TRBD1 | TRBV30 | TGTGCCTGTTTGGACAGGGAACGCTTCCGCGGCTACACCTTC | CACLDRERFRGYTF
TRBJ2-7 | - | - | TRBV5-1 | TGCGCCAGCAGTGCCAGGGGCTCCTACGAGCAGTACTTC | CASSARGSYEQYF
TRBJ1-1 | - | TRBD1 | TRBV27 | TGTGCCAGCAGTTCCGGTCAGGGGGGCACTGAAGCTTTCTTT | CASSSGQGGTEAFF
TRBJ2-7 | - | - | TRBV7-6 | TGTGCCAGCAGCTCGGGGCCCAACTACGAGCAGTACTTC | CASSSGPNYEQYF
TRBJ2-2 | few | - | TRBV29-1 | TGCAGCGTTGGGGGCGAGGGCAGGGGCGCCGGGGAGCTGTTTTTT | CSVGGEGRGAGELFF
TRBJ2-5 | - | - | TRBV28 | TGTGCCAGCACCCTTGGGGGGACCGGTAACCAAGAGACCCAGTACTTC | CASTLGGTGNQETQYF